A single sample gave rise to the 10 T cell receptor beta chains below, sequenced in a study of early T cells in non-severe SARS-CoV-2 infection. MiXCR, run by TCRdb on the 5' RACE reads, gives a single entry per CDR3 protein. The table includes some 82,000 distinct CDR3 sequences, around 10% detected once. Material: whole blood. Receptors were obtained from an adult who was a healthcare worker with PCR-confirmed SARS-CoV-2 infection or an uninfected control (not recorded which).

A few counts support this clonotype. The V gene is TRBV7-3, the J gene TRBJ2-7, with 14 bases aligning to TRBD2. Germline CDR1 is SGHTA and CDR2 is FQGTGA. The CDR3 spans 14 residues. V lost 4 bases and J lost 5; bases outside the gene matches: 1. The CDR3 bases are TGTGCCAGCAGCTCGGGACTAGCGGGAGACGAGCAGTACTTC. It encodes CASSSGLAGDEQYF.

This clonotype was picked up many times. The rearrangement links TRBV12-3 or TRBV12-4 to TRBJ1-2, with D hard to call. The CDR3 is 10 residues long. Trimming removed 5 bases at V and 8 bases at J, with 6 bases between. CDR3 in DNA: TGTGCCAGCAGTCCCCACGGCTACACCTTC. Protein product: CASSPHGYTF.

This clonotype appeared a few times. In DNA form, the CDR3 reads TGTGCCAGCAGTTTCCCAGGGTCGAACACAGATACGCAGTATTTT. It yields the protein CASSFPGSNTDTQYF. The chain joins TRBV5-4 to TRBJ2-3; D is perhaps TRBD1 (5 bases). The V gene lost 5 bases and the J gene lost 2 bases, with 15 bases spanning the gap. CDR1 is SGHNT, CDR2 YYREEE, per germline (reference sequence). This CDR3 is built from 15 residues.

This clonotype came up many times. The chain has TRBV4-2 and TRBJ1-2; the D is unclear. In germline, CDR1 is LGHNA, CDR2 YNFKEQ. The CDR3 is made up of 15 amino acids. Trimming stripped 2 bases from V and 4 bases from J, with 14 bases between. In DNA form, the CDR3 reads TGTGCCAGCAGCCAACCTCAGGATTCATCCTATGGCTACACCTTC. Translated: CASSQPQDSSYGYTF.

This clonotype was seen a few times. The chain has TRBV10-3 and TRBJ2-7, with a weak D call TRBD1 (6 bases). The V gene's germline CDR1 is ENHRY and CDR2 SYGVKD. The CDR3 has 14 residues. V lost 0 bases and J lost 5, with 11 bases in between. CDR3 protein: CAISESGAQHEQYF. The CDR3 DNA reads as TGTGCCATCAGTGAGTCGGGGGCCCAGCACGAGCAGTACTTC.

The chain carries TRBV11-3 and TRBJ2-7; 12 bases agree with TRBD1. The germline V gene encodes CDR1 SGHNT and CDR2 YENEEA. CDR3 length equals 14 residues. V lost 3 bases to trimming and J lost 6 bases; unmatched junction nucleotides: 3. This CDR3 is CASSLGTGGSEQYF. The CDR3 DNA follows: TGTGCCAGCAGCTTGGGGACAGGGGGCTCCGAGCAGTACTTC.

The genes are TRBV29-1 and TRBJ2-1; no clear D. This CDR3 has 11 residues. Trimming stripped 4 bases from V and 4 bases from J, with 5 bases between. Germline values: CDR1 SQVTM, CDR2 ANQGSEA. CDR3 in amino acids: CSVGLYNEQFF. The CDR3 DNA reads as TGCAGCGTTGGGCTTTACAATGAGCAGTTCTTC.

This clonotype has a handful of counts. The genes are TRBV2 and TRBJ2-2, with D uncertain. Trimming shortened V by 4 bases and J by 3 bases, and 6 bases separated the two germline ends. Germline values: CDR1 SNHLY, CDR2 FYNNEI. The CDR3 runs 13 residues. The CDR3 nucleotides are TGTGCCAGCAGTGGCCGGTACACCGGGGAGCTGTTTTTT. Protein: CASSGRYTGELFF.

This clonotype has more than one count but fewer than ten. V gene TRBV19 combines with J gene TRBJ2-7; 7 nucleotides match TRBD1. The CDR3 has 14 amino acids. The V gene end was trimmed by 5 bases and the J gene end by 6 bases; junction bases not matched to a gene: 10. Germline V CDR1 and CDR2: LNHDA, SQIVND (reference sequence). The CDR3 spells CASSPRQGSGEQYF. The CDR3 DNA reads TGTGCCAGTAGTCCGAGACAGGGATCAGGCGAGCAGTACTTC.

The rearrangement uses TRBV12-3 or TRBV12-4 and TRBJ2-1; D gene unclear. The ends were cut back, 2 bases at V and 0 bases at J, with 5 bases in the middle. This CDR3 is 14 amino acids long. CDR3 DNA: TGTGCCAGCAGTTTAACGAGCTCCTACAATGAGCAGTTCTTC. Translating it yields CASSLTSSYNEQFF.